This TCR beta chain was sequenced in a study of T cells in Graves' hyperthyroidism and ophthalmopathy. Study at large: Sampling of peripheral blood happened at initial diagnosis, prior to any treatment.

The V gene's germline CDR1 is MNHNY and CDR2 SVGAGI (reference sequence). CDR3 length equals 16 residues. Losses at the gene ends were 0 bases for V and 7 bases for J; bases not matched to a gene: 12. Amplification of TCR beta CDR3 regions was performed using RNA transcripts as template. The HTBI primer set served for first-round RT-PCR of the TCR CDR3. In TCRdb, the multiplex PCR reads were re-called with MiXCR into one record per CDR3 protein. The data hold around 600,000 distinct CDR3 sequences, with more than 13% observed a single time. The TCR originated in a young woman with Graves' ophthalmopathy. Sequencing used blood. The V gene is TRBV6-6, the J gene TRBJ2-7; TRBD1 matches 7 bases. CDR3 residues: CASSYSVSRTGEEQYF. CDR3 in DNA: TGTGCCAGCAGTTACTCTGTCAGTAGAACAGGGGAAGAGCAGTACTTC.